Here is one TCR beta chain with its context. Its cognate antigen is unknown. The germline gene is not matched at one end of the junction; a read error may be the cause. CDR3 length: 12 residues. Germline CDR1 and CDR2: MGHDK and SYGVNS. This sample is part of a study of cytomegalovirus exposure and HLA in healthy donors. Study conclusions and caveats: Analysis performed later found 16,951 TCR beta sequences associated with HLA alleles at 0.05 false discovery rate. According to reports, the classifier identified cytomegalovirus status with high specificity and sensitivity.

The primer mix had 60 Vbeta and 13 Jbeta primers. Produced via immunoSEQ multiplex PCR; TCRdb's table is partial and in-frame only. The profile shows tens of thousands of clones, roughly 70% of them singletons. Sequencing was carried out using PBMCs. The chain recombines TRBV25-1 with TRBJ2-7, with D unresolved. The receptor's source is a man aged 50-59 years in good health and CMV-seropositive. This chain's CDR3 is CASSENSYGQYF. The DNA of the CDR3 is TGTGCCAGCAGTGAGAACTCCTACGGGCAGTACTTC.